The subject of this entry is one TCR beta chain. In this sample, this clonotype turned up many times. Its antigen remains unidentified. Base qualities were left out, and no much larger clone turns up one base away. Bone marrow was sampled from every patient at the time of active disease. Isolation of bone marrow mononuclear cells was performed by Ficoll-Hypaque density gradient centrifugation. To remove myeloma plasma cells, the cells were labeled with CD138 magnetic microbeads on a MACS separator, and CD138-negative cells were then collected by negative selection. Flow cytometry on an Attune NxT with CD138 antibodies was used to check the purity of the isolated cells. TRIzol reagent was used to extract total RNA, and a NanoDrop spectrophotometer was used to quantify the extracted RNA. For each patient, paired RNA-seq and IR-seq were run on the CD138-negative bone marrow sample from that patient. This specimen comes from a study of read filtering for tumor transcriptome and immune sequencing (dated by TCRdb to 2019 to 2021). Regarding the complete study: Of the patients in the cohort, around 17 were male and some 15 were female, and their mean age was about 69 years, with a range of about 47 to 85. Under revised international staging, about eight patients fell into R-ISS I, more than 15 into R-ISS II and six or seven into R-ISS III. After DNase treatment, whole-transcriptome libraries were prepared using the TruSeq RNA Access Library Prep Kit. TCR-region mapped reads per sample ranged from about 4.05 to 11 million with IR-seq versus only about 85 to 1273 with RNA-seq. The study compared TCR repertoires from targeted immune repertoire sequencing and bulk whole-transcriptome sequencing run on the same bone marrow samples. As a main aim, a read-filtering strategy for immune repertoire data was addressed, with the specific question being whether clonotypes supported by a single read should be removed. What the work shows at the level of the full study, not this receptor alone: In IR-seq, single-read clonotypes were roughly 84% of clonotypes but about 3.5% of total reads; in RNA-seq they were approximately 73% of clonotypes and 35% to 45% of reads. Removing single-read clonotypes increased the correlation between IR-seq and RNA-seq shared clonotype proportions. IR-seq captured clonotypes at much higher depth and more reliably than RNA-seq, and smaller IR-seq throughput sufficed to identify most shared clonotypes. The sorted CD138-negative fraction was not purified T cells but a mixed bone marrow immune population.

At the junction V is shortened by 5 bases and J by 1 base, with 13 bases in between. The CDR3 runs 15 residues from the cysteine to the phenylalanine. Only the CDR3 part of the read is kept: 45 bases, read in frame from the first base. CDR1 and CDR2 were assigned from the germline V gene (reference sequence) as SEHNR and FQNEAQ. TCR libraries were built from roughly 400 ng RNA with the Immunoverse kit, using molecular barcoded adaptors covering alpha/delta and beta/gamma chains. The same RNA used for transcriptome sequencing was used for TCR library preparation. An Illumina HiSeq 4000 with 2 x 150 cycles was used to sequence the TCR libraries. Concerning the study's data processing: MiXCR aligned TCR reads to human V, D, J and C references and assembled the aligned reads into CDR3 clonotypes, with quality filtering and error correction included. The tcR package in R was used to analyze clonotype counts and gene usage diversity. For inspection of raw mapping reads, RNA-seq reads were mapped by STAR aligner version 2.5.3a onto GRCh37 of the human genome. To test how sequencing depth affects detected clonotypes, IR-seq fastq files were randomly downsampled with Seqtk 1.3. The public reads were quality trimmed at Q25 with fastp and then assembled into clones with MiXCR by TCRdb, keeping productive beta chains. Rows with a matching CDR3 protein are joined into one entry that keeps the most common DNA and genes. The V and J calls and clone size are TCRdb's, not the authors'. The sample table shows 100,000 to 150,000 distinct CDR3 sequences, and approximately 12% are seen once. The biggest ten clones account for approximately 10% of the sample.

The source of this sequence is a donor at least 40 years old with multiple myeloma. The sequence is built from TRBV7-9 and TRBJ2-3, and TRBD2 may be the D gene, going by 5 matching bases. Sequencing was carried out using a population of CD138-negative cells sorted from bone marrow. The cell subset or site label corresponds to: bone marrow mononuclear cells depleted of CD138+ plasma/myeloma cells by negative magnetic selection. CDR3 sequence: CASSPGMAGTDTQYF. The bases are TGTGCCAGCAGCCCCGGGATGGCTGGCACAGATACGCAGTATTTT.